These T cell receptor beta chains were read from a single sample in a study of shared clonotypes between healthy human individuals. Here immunoSEQ multiplex PCR was the method, and the copy in TCRdb shows in-frame clones only, minus some. This sample has millions of clones, with around nine tenths found just once. Sequencing input: naive CD4+ T cells sorted from blood. The origin of the receptors is a man aged 18 to 29 in good health. CDR3s include the opening cysteine and the closing phenylalanine or tryptophan. Each record gives: J gene, V gene, D gene, clone size, CDR3 protein, CDR3 DNA. D genes are given only for firm matches. Rows may omit the clone size; those that give it use once, few, many or a size class.

TRBJ2-3 TRBV4-2 - - CASSQKGPLDTQYF TGTGCCAGCAGCCAAAAGGGGCCCCTGGATACGCAGTATTTT
TRBJ2-1 TRBV6-5 - - CASKGRGSYNEQFF TGTGCCAGCAAGGGCAGGGGCTCCTACAATGAGCAGTTCTTC
TRBJ1-5 TRBV19 - - CASSIYGGGRSNQPQHF TGTGCCAGTAGTATATACGGGGGTGGACGAAGCAATCAGCCCCAGCATTTT
TRBJ2-2 TRBV10-1 TRBD2 - CASQAGGAGTGELFF TGCGCCAGCCAAGCGGGGGGGGCAGGAACCGGGGAGCTGTTTTTT
TRBJ2-3 TRBV11-2 TRBD2 - CASSSILAGKGPDTQYF TGTGCCAGCAGCTCAATCTTAGCGGGTAAAGGGCCAGATACGCAGTATTTT
TRBJ2-7 TRBV7-9 TRBD1 - CASSLAHQGDEQYF TGTGCCAGCAGCTTAGCTCACCAGGGGGACGAGCAGTACTTC
TRBJ2-3 TRBV11-3 - - CASSLMGLASDTQYF TGTGCCAGCAGCTTAATGGGTCTAGCCTCAGATACGCAGTATTTT
TRBJ2-7 TRBV5-8 TRBD1 - CASSLRGQGGYEQYF TGTGCCAGCAGCTTGCGGGGACAGGGGGGCTACGAGCAGTACTTC
TRBJ1-5 TRBV7-2 - - CASSYQGDQPQHF TGTGCCAGCAGCTACCAAGGTGATCAGCCCCAGCATTTT
TRBJ2-3 TRBV11-1 TRBD2 - CASSPIAGGPSDTQYF TGTGCCAGCAGCCCTATAGCGGGGGGGCCGTCAGATACGCAGTATTTT
TRBJ2-7 TRBV9 TRBD2 - CASSVNIGGTNSYEQYF TGTGCCAGCAGCGTGAACATCGGGGGGACCAACTCCTACGAGCAGTACTTC
TRBJ1-5 TRBV19 TRBD1 - CAASGTGAAGPQHF TGTGCCGCCTCGGGGACAGGGGCCGCGGGGCCCCAGCATTTT
TRBJ1-2 TRBV6-1 - - CAARTEATTTYGYTF TGTGCCGCAAGGACCGAGGCCACTACTACCTATGGCTACACCTTC
TRBJ1-1 TRBV5-4 TRBD1 - CASSRRQGGAEAFF TGTGCCAGCAGCCGTAGACAGGGAGGAGCTGAAGCTTTCTTT
TRBJ2-4 TRBV7-8 TRBD2 once CASSHPGLVGGVQYF TGTGCCAGCAGCCATCCGGGACTAGTTGGGGGAGTTCAGTACTTC
TRBJ2-2 TRBV10-1 TRBD2 once CASSGGSGTNTGELFF TGCGCCAGCAGTGGCGGTAGCGGGACGAACACCGGGGAGCTGTTTTTT
TRBJ2-3 TRBV7-2 - - CASSLTYSTDTQYF TGTGCCAGCAGCTTAACTTATAGCACAGATACGCAGTATTTT
TRBJ2-4 TRBV5-4 - - CASSLPDRNIQYF TGTGCCAGCAGCTTGCCCGACAGAAACATTCAGTACTTC
TRBJ2-7 TRBV28 TRBD1 - CASSSTRQGRIYEQYF TGTGCCAGCAGTTCGACCCGACAGGGGCGGATCTACGAGCAGTACTTC
TRBJ1-2 TRBV19 - once CASSIPGDGDYGYTF TGTGCCAGTAGTATCCCGGGAGATGGGGACTATGGCTACACCTTC
TRBJ1-3 TRBV15 TRBD1 - CATSPGTGLSGNTIYF TGTGCCACCAGTCCCGGGACAGGGTTGTCTGGAAACACCATATATTTT
TRBJ2-4 TRBV10-3 - - CAISESSQKNIQYF TGTGCCATCAGTGAGTCCTCACAGAAAAACATTCAGTACTTC
TRBJ2-1 TRBV2 TRBD2 - CASRPSGSNEQFF TGTGCCAGCCGCCCTAGCGGGAGTAATGAGCAGTTCTTC
TRBJ2-2 TRBV2 - - CASNWDPTGELFF TGTGCCAGCAACTGGGACCCCACCGGGGAGCTGTTTTTT
TRBJ2-2 TRBV9 TRBD2 - CASSPTSTGGGTGELFF TGTGCCAGCAGCCCAACGTCTACGGGAGGTGGCACCGGGGAGCTGTTTTTT
TRBJ1-6 TRBV6-5 TRBD1 once CASRRTGGNGSPLHF TGTGCCAGCAGGAGGACAGGGGGAAACGGTTCACCCCTCCACTTT
TRBJ2-5 TRBV6-5 - - CAIPPGTPLQTQYF TGTGCCATCCCCCCGGGGACCCCGTTACAGACCCAGTACTTC
TRBJ1-2 TRBV11-2 - once CASSLGGVGYGYTF TGTGCCAGCAGCTTAGGGGGCGTGGGATATGGCTACACCTTC
TRBJ2-5 TRBV30 - - CAWSPPPSPQETQYF TGTGCCTGGAGTCCCCCCCCTAGCCCCCAAGAGACCCAGTACTTC
TRBJ1-5 TRBV29-1 - - CSVGEQGGQPQHF TGCAGCGTTGGCGAACAGGGCGGCCAGCCCCAGCATTTT
TRBJ1-5 TRBV4-1 - - CASSQVIGGNQPQHF TGCGCCAGCAGCCAAGTAATAGGTGGCAATCAGCCCCAGCATTTT
TRBJ1-6 TRBV2 TRBD1 few CASRGQGVHYSPLHF TGTGCCAGCAGAGGACAGGGGGTCCATTATTCACCCCTCCACTTT
TRBJ2-5 TRBV5-1 TRBD1 - CASSLAQGAVVAQYF TGCGCCAGCAGCTTGGCTCAGGGGGCTGTTGTGGCCCAGTACTTC
TRBJ1-5 TRBV9 - - CASSVGGTGNQPQHF TGTGCCAGCAGCGTAGGGGGGACTGGCAATCAGCCCCAGCATTTT
TRBJ1-4 TRBV5-3 TRBD1 - CARSLAGQMFF TGTGCCAGAAGCTTGGCGGGACAGATGTTTTTT
TRBJ2-5 TRBV6-5 - - CATLSTSETQYF TGTGCCACCCTCTCCACCTCCGAGACCCAGTACTTC
TRBJ1-2 TRBV6-1 - - CASRQGSSNYGYTF TGTGCCAGCAGGCAGGGGTCCTCTAACTATGGCTACACCTTC
TRBJ1-6 TRBV7-9 TRBD1 few CASSPRTGGFNSPLHF TGTGCCAGCAGCCCCCGGACAGGGGGATTTAATTCACCCCTCCACTTT
TRBJ1-5 TRBV12-2 - - CASRQDRGNQPQHF TGTGCAAGTCGCCAGGACAGGGGGAATCAGCCCCAGCATTTT
TRBJ2-7 TRBV5-1 - - CASSPGQFVYEQYF TGCGCCAGCTCCCCCGGGCAGTTCGTCTACGAGCAGTACTTC
TRBJ2-1 TRBV7-9 - - CASTSTRERFF TGTGCCAGCACGTCCACCCGGGAGAGGTTCTTC
TRBJ2-2 TRBV5-8 - - CASSRGHTAHPTGELFF TGTGCCAGCAGCCGCGGGCATACTGCTCACCCCACCGGGGAGCTGTTTTTT